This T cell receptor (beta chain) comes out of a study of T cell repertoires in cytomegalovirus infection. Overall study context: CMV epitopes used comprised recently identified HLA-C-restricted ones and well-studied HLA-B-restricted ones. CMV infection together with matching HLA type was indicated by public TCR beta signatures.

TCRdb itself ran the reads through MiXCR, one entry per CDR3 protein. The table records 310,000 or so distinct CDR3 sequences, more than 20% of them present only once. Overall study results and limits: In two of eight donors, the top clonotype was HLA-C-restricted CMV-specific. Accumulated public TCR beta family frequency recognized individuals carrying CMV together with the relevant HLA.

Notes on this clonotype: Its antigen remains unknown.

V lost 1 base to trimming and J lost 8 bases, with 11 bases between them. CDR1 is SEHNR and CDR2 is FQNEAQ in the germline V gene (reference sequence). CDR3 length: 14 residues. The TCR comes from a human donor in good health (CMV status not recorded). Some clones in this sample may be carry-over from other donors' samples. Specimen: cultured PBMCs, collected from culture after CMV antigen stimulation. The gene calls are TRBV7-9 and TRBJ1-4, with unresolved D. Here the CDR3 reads CASSLGADLEKLFF. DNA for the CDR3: TGTGCCAGCAGCTTAGGGGCAGATCTCGAAAAACTGTTTTTT.